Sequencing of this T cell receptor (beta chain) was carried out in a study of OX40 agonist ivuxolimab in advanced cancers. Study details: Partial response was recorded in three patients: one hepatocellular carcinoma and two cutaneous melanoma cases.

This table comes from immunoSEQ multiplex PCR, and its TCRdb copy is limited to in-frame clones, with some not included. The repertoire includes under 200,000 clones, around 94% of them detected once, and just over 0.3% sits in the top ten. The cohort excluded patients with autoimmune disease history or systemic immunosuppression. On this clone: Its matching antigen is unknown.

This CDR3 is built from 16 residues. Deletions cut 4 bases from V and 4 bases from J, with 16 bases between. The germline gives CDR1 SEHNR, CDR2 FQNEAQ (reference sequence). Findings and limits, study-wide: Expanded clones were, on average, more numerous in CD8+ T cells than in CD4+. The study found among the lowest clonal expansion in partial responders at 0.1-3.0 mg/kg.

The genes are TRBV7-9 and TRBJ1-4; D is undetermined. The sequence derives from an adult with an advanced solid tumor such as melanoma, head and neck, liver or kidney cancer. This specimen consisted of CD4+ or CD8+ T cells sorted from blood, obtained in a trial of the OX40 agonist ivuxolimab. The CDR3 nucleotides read TGTGCCAGCAGCTCCTCCGTAACAGTGTTTAATGAAAAACTGTTTTTT. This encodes CASSSSVTVFNEKLFF.